The clone carrying this T cell receptor (beta chain) was found once. Antigen unknown. The sample is drawn from a study of identical twins. Study results and caveats: Out-of-frame alpha sequences common to twins were enriched for low generation probability.

In TCRdb, the 5' RACE reads were re-called with MiXCR into one record per CDR3 protein. The sample has under 250,000 distinct CDR3 sequences, 9.5% to 15% seen once. Trimming removed 9 bases at V and 3 bases at J, with 15 bases between. The CDR3 spans 13 residues. The germline CDR1 and CDR2 sequences are ENHRY and SYGVKD. The same specimen was also included in a second study, on yellow fever vaccine responses in identical twins. That study reports: In identical twins, vaccine T cell responses appeared partly shared and partly individual.

The clonotype was recovered from a woman younger than 35 in good health. Sequenced: memory (CD45RO+) T cells sorted from blood. The V gene is TRBV10-3, the J gene TRBJ2-7, with D possibly matching TRBD1 (5 bases). CDR3 DNA: TGTGCCATTCGGGCGGACAACGGCTACGAGCAGTACTTC. It encodes CAIRADNGYEQYF.